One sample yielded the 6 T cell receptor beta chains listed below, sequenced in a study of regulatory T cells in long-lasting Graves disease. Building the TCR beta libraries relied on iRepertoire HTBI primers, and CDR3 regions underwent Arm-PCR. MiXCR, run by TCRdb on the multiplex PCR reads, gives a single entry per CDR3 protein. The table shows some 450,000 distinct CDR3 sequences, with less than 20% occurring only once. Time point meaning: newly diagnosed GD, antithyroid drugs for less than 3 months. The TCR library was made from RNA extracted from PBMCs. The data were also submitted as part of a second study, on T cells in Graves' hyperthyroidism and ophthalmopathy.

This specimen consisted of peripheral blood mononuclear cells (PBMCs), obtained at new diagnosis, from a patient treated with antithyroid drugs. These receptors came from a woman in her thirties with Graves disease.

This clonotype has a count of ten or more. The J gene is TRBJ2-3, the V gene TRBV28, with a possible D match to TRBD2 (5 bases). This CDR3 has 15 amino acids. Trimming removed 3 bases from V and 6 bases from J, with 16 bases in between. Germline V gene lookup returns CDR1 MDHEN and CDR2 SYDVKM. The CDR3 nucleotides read TGTGCCAGCAGTTTTCCTGGGAGCCCGCGGGATACGCAGTATTTT. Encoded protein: CASSFPGSPRDTQYF.

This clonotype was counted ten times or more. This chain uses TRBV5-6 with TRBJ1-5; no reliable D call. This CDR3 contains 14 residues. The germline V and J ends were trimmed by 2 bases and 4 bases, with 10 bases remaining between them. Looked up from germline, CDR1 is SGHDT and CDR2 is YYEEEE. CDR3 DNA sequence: TGTGCCAGCAGCTTATTAGGACGGAATCAGCCCCAGCATTTT. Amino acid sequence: CASSLLGRNQPQHF.

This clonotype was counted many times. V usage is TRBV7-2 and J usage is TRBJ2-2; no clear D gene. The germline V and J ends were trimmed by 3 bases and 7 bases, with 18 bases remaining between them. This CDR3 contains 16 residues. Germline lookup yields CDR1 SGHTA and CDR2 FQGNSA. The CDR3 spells CASSLDPVGLGGELFF. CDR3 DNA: TGTGCCAGCAGCTTGGACCCCGTAGGTTTAGGCGGGGAGCTGTTTTTT.

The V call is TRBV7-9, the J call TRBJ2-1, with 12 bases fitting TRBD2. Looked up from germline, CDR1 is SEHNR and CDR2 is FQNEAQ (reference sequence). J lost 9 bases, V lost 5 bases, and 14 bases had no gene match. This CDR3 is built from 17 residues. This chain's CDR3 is CASSRTSGAPRAGEQFF. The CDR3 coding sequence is TGTGCCAGCAGCCGGACTAGCGGGGCCCCGCGGGCCGGTGAGCAGTTCTTC. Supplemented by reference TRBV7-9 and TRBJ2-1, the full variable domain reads DTGVSQNPRHKITKRGQNVTFRCDPISEHNRLYWYRQTLGQGPEFLTYFQNEAQLEKSRLLSDRFSAERPKGSFSTLEIQRTEQGDSAMYLCASSRTSGAPRAGEQFFGPGTRLTVL.

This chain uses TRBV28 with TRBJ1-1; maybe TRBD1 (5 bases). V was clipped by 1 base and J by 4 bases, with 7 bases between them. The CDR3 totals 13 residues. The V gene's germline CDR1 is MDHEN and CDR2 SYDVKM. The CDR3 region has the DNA TGTGCCAGCAGTTTATACCAGGGCACTGAAGCTTTCTTT. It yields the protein CASSLYQGTEAFF.

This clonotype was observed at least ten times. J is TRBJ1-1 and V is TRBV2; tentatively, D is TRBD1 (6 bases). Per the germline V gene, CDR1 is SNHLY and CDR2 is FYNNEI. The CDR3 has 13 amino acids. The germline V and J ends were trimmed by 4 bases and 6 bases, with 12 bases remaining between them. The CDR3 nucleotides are TGTGCCAGCAGTGTTCAGGGGCAATCTGAAGCTTTCTTT. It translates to CASSVQGQSEAFF. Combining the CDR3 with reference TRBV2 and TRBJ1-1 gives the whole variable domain EPEVTQTPSHQVTQMGQEVILRCVPISNHLYFYWYRQILGQKVEFLVSFYNNEISEKSEIFDDQFSVERPDGSNFTLKIRSTKLEDSAMYFCASSVQGQSEAFFGQGTRLTVV.